These T cell receptor beta chains were read from a single sample in a study of T cell repertoires in cytomegalovirus infection. TCRdb redid the calling of the reads with MiXCR, one entry per CDR3 protein. Of fewer than 300,000 distinct CDR3 sequences in the sample, more than 20% were seen once. Sequencing was performed on PBMCs. The receptors were gathered from a human donor in good health (CMV status not recorded). Some clones in this sample may be carry-over from other donors' samples. Each CDR3 is given with its conserved first and last residue. The D gene is left open where the match is weak. Clone size appears in some rows only: once, few, many, or a class for an expanded clone.

clone_size: -; cdr3_length: 12; j_call: TRBJ2-7; v_call: TRBV28; d_call: TRBD1; cdr3_nt: TGTGCCAGCAGTGTGACAGGGCGGGAGCAGTACTTC; cdr3_aa: CASSVTGREQYF
clone_size: few; cdr3_length: 17; j_call: TRBJ2-5; v_call: TRBV6-2/TRBV6-3; d_call: TRBD2; cdr3_nt: TGTGCCAGCAGTTACGGCGGACTAGCGGGAGCAAAAGAGACCCAGTACTTC; cdr3_aa: CASSYGGLAGAKETQYF
clone_size: -; cdr3_length: 14; j_call: TRBJ2-7; v_call: TRBV20-1; d_call: -; cdr3_nt: TGCAGTGCTCGGATCCCACGGAGTCGCTACGAGCAGTACTTC; cdr3_aa: CSARIPRSRYEQYF
clone_size: few; cdr3_length: 14; j_call: TRBJ2-7; v_call: TRBV2; d_call: TRBD2; cdr3_nt: TGTGCCAGCAGTGAAACGGGAGGACCCTACGAGCAGTACTTC; cdr3_aa: CASSETGGPYEQYF
clone_size: many; cdr3_length: 15; j_call: TRBJ1-4; v_call: TRBV7-2; d_call: -; cdr3_nt: TGTGCCAGCAGCTTAGCAGGGCCCTCTAATGAAAAACTGTTTTTT; cdr3_aa: CASSLAGPSNEKLFF
clone_size: -; cdr3_length: 13; j_call: TRBJ1-1; v_call: TRBV6-4; d_call: -; cdr3_nt: TGTGCCAGCAGTGCACAAGAGAACACTGAAGCTTTCTTT; cdr3_aa: CASSAQENTEAFF
clone_size: few; cdr3_length: 15; j_call: TRBJ1-5; v_call: TRBV6-2/TRBV6-3; d_call: -; cdr3_nt: TGTGCCAGCACCGACCCGACAGGATGGGGTCAGCCCCAGCATTTT; cdr3_aa: CASTDPTGWGQPQHF
clone_size: few; cdr3_length: 13; j_call: TRBJ2-7; v_call: TRBV28; d_call: TRBD1; cdr3_nt: TGTGCCAGCAGGGGACAGGGGGTCTACGAGCAGTACTTC; cdr3_aa: CASRGQGVYEQYF
clone_size: many; cdr3_length: 16; j_call: TRBJ2-6; v_call: TRBV12-3/TRBV12-4; d_call: -; cdr3_nt: TGTGCCAGCAGTATCCAACAGGGTCTTGGGGCCAACGTCCTGACTTTC; cdr3_aa: CASSIQQGLGANVLTF
clone_size: few; cdr3_length: 15; j_call: TRBJ2-2; v_call: TRBV6-2/TRBV6-3; d_call: -; cdr3_nt: TGTGCCAGCAGTATCGGGACACCTGGCCCCGGGGAGCTGTTTTTT; cdr3_aa: CASSIGTPGPGELFF
clone_size: -; cdr3_length: 15; j_call: TRBJ2-2; v_call: TRBV5-4; d_call: -; cdr3_nt: TGTGCCAGCAGCTTATCGACGGAGAACACCGGGGAGCTGTTTTTT; cdr3_aa: CASSLSTENTGELFF
clone_size: -; cdr3_length: 15; j_call: TRBJ2-1; v_call: TRBV19; d_call: TRBD2; cdr3_nt: TGTGCCAGTAGGAAAACTAGCGGGTGGAACAATGAGCAGTTCTTC; cdr3_aa: CASRKTSGWNNEQFF
clone_size: -; cdr3_length: 13; j_call: TRBJ2-3; v_call: TRBV20-1; d_call: TRBD2; cdr3_nt: TGCAGTCCCCGAGCGGGGGGCACAGATACGCAGTATTTT; cdr3_aa: CSPRAGGTDTQYF
clone_size: few; cdr3_length: 15; j_call: TRBJ1-3; v_call: TRBV15; d_call: -; cdr3_nt: TGTGCCACCAGCAGAGATGTTACCGAAGGAAACACCATATATTTT; cdr3_aa: CATSRDVTEGNTIYF
clone_size: few; cdr3_length: 17; j_call: TRBJ2-3; v_call: TRBV7-2; d_call: TRBD2; cdr3_nt: TGTGCCAGCAGCCCGAGTTTAGCGGGAGTTTATCCAGATACGCAGTATTTT; cdr3_aa: CASSPSLAGVYPDTQYF
clone_size: -; cdr3_length: 17; j_call: TRBJ2-2; v_call: TRBV28; d_call: TRBD1; cdr3_nt: TGTGCCAGCAGTTCCCCCCGGGACAGGGGTTACACCGGGGAGCTGTTTTTT; cdr3_aa: CASSSPRDRGYTGELFF
clone_size: few; cdr3_length: 15; j_call: TRBJ2-1; v_call: TRBV18; d_call: -; cdr3_nt: TGTGCCAGCTCACCGGGTGTTGGCTCCTACAATGAGCAGTTCTTC; cdr3_aa: CASSPGVGSYNEQFF
clone_size: -; cdr3_length: 13; j_call: TRBJ2-5; v_call: TRBV20-1; d_call: -; cdr3_nt: TGCAGTGCATCAAAGGGCGCGGCAGAGACCCAGTACTTC; cdr3_aa: CSASKGAAETQYF
clone_size: -; cdr3_length: 15; j_call: TRBJ1-2; v_call: TRBV7-2; d_call: TRBD1; cdr3_nt: TGTGCCAGCAGCTTAGAAGGGACAGGTTCCTATGGCTACACCTTC; cdr3_aa: CASSLEGTGSYGYTF
clone_size: -; cdr3_length: 13; j_call: TRBJ2-7; v_call: TRBV28; d_call: -; cdr3_nt: TGTGCCAGCAGTTTAGAACAGTTATACGAGCAGTACTTC; cdr3_aa: CASSLEQLYEQYF
clone_size: -; cdr3_length: 14; j_call: TRBJ1-1; v_call: TRBV20-1; d_call: TRBD1; cdr3_nt: TGCAGTGCGTCGTTTCAGGGGGCGCGCGGTGAAGCTTTCTTT; cdr3_aa: CSASFQGARGEAFF
clone_size: -; cdr3_length: 11; j_call: TRBJ2-7; v_call: TRBV29-1; d_call: TRBD2; cdr3_nt: TGCAGCGCCCAACGGGAGGTCGAGCAGTACTTC; cdr3_aa: CSAQREVEQYF
clone_size: -; cdr3_length: 19; j_call: TRBJ2-7; v_call: TRBV7-8; d_call: -; cdr3_nt: TGTGCCAGCAGCTCACCCCTACGCCGTCGGGCAGGGGACTCATACGAGCAGTACTTC; cdr3_aa: CASSSPLRRRAGDSYEQYF
clone_size: many; cdr3_length: 13; j_call: TRBJ2-5; v_call: TRBV7-2; d_call: -; cdr3_nt: TGTGCCACCCTGAGGGGTACTCAAGAGACCCAGTACTTC; cdr3_aa: CATLRGTQETQYF
clone_size: -; cdr3_length: 14; j_call: TRBJ2-7; v_call: TRBV28; d_call: -; cdr3_nt: TGTGCCAGCATCCCGACCCGGGGAGTGCGCGAGCAGTACTTC; cdr3_aa: CASIPTRGVREQYF
clone_size: -; cdr3_length: 16; j_call: TRBJ1-1; v_call: TRBV19; d_call: TRBD1; cdr3_nt: TGTGCCAGTAGTAAGGCAGGGGGCGTTTCTGGGAATGAAGCTTTCTTT; cdr3_aa: CASSKAGGVSGNEAFF
clone_size: many; cdr3_length: 13; j_call: TRBJ2-1; v_call: TRBV7-6; d_call: TRBD1; cdr3_nt: TGTGCCAGCAGCCCCACAGGGGTCAATGAGCAGTTCTTC; cdr3_aa: CASSPTGVNEQFF
clone_size: -; cdr3_length: 16; j_call: TRBJ2-1; v_call: TRBV20-1; d_call: TRBD1; cdr3_nt: TGCAGTGCTGCAGCCCTGGACAGGGGGCTTGGGAATGAGCAGTTCTTC; cdr3_aa: CSAAALDRGLGNEQFF
clone_size: many; cdr3_length: 14; j_call: TRBJ1-2; v_call: TRBV7-9; d_call: TRBD1; cdr3_nt: TGTGCCAGCAGCAGCAGGGACAGCCGGCCCCTCTCCGACTTC; cdr3_aa: CASSSRDSRPLSDF
clone_size: -; cdr3_length: 14; j_call: TRBJ1-1; v_call: TRBV12-3/TRBV12-4; d_call: TRBD1; cdr3_nt: TGTGCCAGCACCCTCGGACAGGGTGGGACTGAAGCTTTCTTT; cdr3_aa: CASTLGQGGTEAFF
clone_size: -; cdr3_length: 14; j_call: TRBJ2-2; v_call: TRBV7-2; d_call: -; cdr3_nt: TGTGCCAGCACCCCAGCGACTAACACCGGGGAGCTGTTTTTT; cdr3_aa: CASTPATNTGELFF
clone_size: -; cdr3_length: 11; j_call: TRBJ2-7; v_call: TRBV20-1; d_call: -; cdr3_nt: TGCAGTGCTAGAGATTTGCGGGAGCAGTACTTC; cdr3_aa: CSARDLREQYF
clone_size: few; cdr3_length: 12; j_call: TRBJ1-1; v_call: TRBV2; d_call: -; cdr3_nt: TGTGCCAGCAAGAAACAGAACACTGAAGCTTTCTTT; cdr3_aa: CASKKQNTEAFF
clone_size: many; cdr3_length: 13; j_call: TRBJ1-5; v_call: TRBV7-2; d_call: -; cdr3_nt: TGTGCCAGCAGCCTGAGGGGCAATCAGCCCCAGCATTTT; cdr3_aa: CASSLRGNQPQHF
clone_size: -; cdr3_length: 16; j_call: TRBJ2-1; v_call: TRBV7-2; d_call: TRBD2; cdr3_nt: TGTGCCAGCAGCTTAGCGCCGGGACTACCAGACAATGAGCAGTTCTTC; cdr3_aa: CASSLAPGLPDNEQFF
clone_size: many; cdr3_length: 14; j_call: TRBJ1-1; v_call: TRBV7-2; d_call: -; cdr3_nt: TGTGCCAGCAGCTTAGTGCAGGGCGTCACTGAAGCTTTCTTT; cdr3_aa: CASSLVQGVTEAFF
clone_size: -; cdr3_length: 15; j_call: TRBJ1-1; v_call: TRBV6-1; d_call: -; cdr3_nt: TGTGCCAGCTCGCCCGGTAGGGTAACGAACACTGAAGCTTTCTTT; cdr3_aa: CASSPGRVTNTEAFF
clone_size: many; cdr3_length: 16; j_call: TRBJ1-1; v_call: TRBV7-2; d_call: -; cdr3_nt: TGTGCCAGCAGCTTATCAGCTAAGCCTATGAACACTGAAGCTTTCTTT; cdr3_aa: CASSLSAKPMNTEAFF
clone_size: -; cdr3_length: 13; j_call: TRBJ1-2; v_call: TRBV7-2; d_call: TRBD1; cdr3_nt: TGTGCCAGCAGCGAACAGGGGGCCTATGGCTACACCTTC; cdr3_aa: CASSEQGAYGYTF
clone_size: -; cdr3_length: 14; j_call: TRBJ2-1; v_call: TRBV6-5; d_call: -; cdr3_nt: TGTGCCAGCAGTTACCTCAGGGGAGGCAATGAGCAGTTCTTC; cdr3_aa: CASSYLRGGNEQFF
clone_size: few; cdr3_length: 14; j_call: TRBJ2-7; v_call: TRBV20-1; d_call: -; cdr3_nt: TGCAGTGCTAAAGACAGGCTTACCACCTACGAGCAGTACTTC; cdr3_aa: CSAKDRLTTYEQYF
clone_size: once; cdr3_length: 14; j_call: TRBJ2-3; v_call: TRBV5-1; d_call: -; cdr3_nt: TGCGCCAGCAGCTTGGCGGGGTGGGGAGATACGCAGTATTTT; cdr3_aa: CASSLAGWGDTQYF
clone_size: -; cdr3_length: 13; j_call: TRBJ2-7; v_call: TRBV20-1; d_call: TRBD2; cdr3_nt: TGCAGTGCCCCCCCCGGGGGGTTTGACGAGCAGTACTTC; cdr3_aa: CSAPPGGFDEQYF
clone_size: few; cdr3_length: 13; j_call: TRBJ2-7; v_call: TRBV7-9; d_call: -; cdr3_nt: TGTGCCAGCAGCGTGGCCGGGGTGGACGAGCAGTACTTC; cdr3_aa: CASSVAGVDEQYF
clone_size: many; cdr3_length: 16; j_call: TRBJ1-1; v_call: TRBV4-2; d_call: -; cdr3_nt: TGTGCCAGCAGCCGCTCGCAAGGGGGTGCGAACACTGAAGCTTTCTTT; cdr3_aa: CASSRSQGGANTEAFF
clone_size: -; cdr3_length: 14; j_call: TRBJ2-3; v_call: TRBV11-2; d_call: -; cdr3_nt: TGTGCCAGCAGCTTACGGGGGCTCACAGATACGCAGTATTTT; cdr3_aa: CASSLRGLTDTQYF
clone_size: few; cdr3_length: 13; j_call: TRBJ2-4; v_call: TRBV7-3; d_call: TRBD2; cdr3_nt: TGTGCCAGCAGCTTAAACAGCGGGGGCTTCCAGTACTTC; cdr3_aa: CASSLNSGGFQYF
clone_size: few; cdr3_length: 15; j_call: TRBJ2-7; v_call: TRBV19; d_call: TRBD2; cdr3_nt: TGTGCCAGTAGTACCCTAGCGGGAGGTTCCTACGAGCAGTACTTC; cdr3_aa: CASSTLAGGSYEQYF
clone_size: many; cdr3_length: 15; j_call: TRBJ2-5; v_call: TRBV12-3/TRBV12-4; d_call: -; cdr3_nt: TGTGCCAGCAGTTTCAGCGCGGGGAGTTACGAGACCCAGTACTTC; cdr3_aa: CASSFSAGSYETQYF
clone_size: -; cdr3_length: 17; j_call: TRBJ2-7; v_call: TRBV19; d_call: TRBD2; cdr3_nt: TGTGCCAGTAGTGCTCTCCAGCGGGGTCTAGCGGGCTACGAGCAGTACTTC; cdr3_aa: CASSALQRGLAGYEQYF
clone_size: few; cdr3_length: 15; j_call: TRBJ2-1; v_call: TRBV18; d_call: -; cdr3_nt: TGTGCCAGCTCCCACGAACGAAGCTCCTACAATGAGCAGTTCTTC; cdr3_aa: CASSHERSSYNEQFF
clone_size: -; cdr3_length: 18; j_call: TRBJ2-3; v_call: TRBV10-3; d_call: TRBD1; cdr3_nt: TGTGCCACCTACGACCCAGGGGGCGCCAGGAAAAGCGCAGATACGCAGTATTTT; cdr3_aa: CATYDPGGARKSADTQYF
clone_size: many; cdr3_length: 16; j_call: TRBJ2-7; v_call: TRBV11-2; d_call: TRBD2; cdr3_nt: TGTGCCAGCAGCTTAGATCAGCTAGCGGTAAACTACGAGCAGTACTTC; cdr3_aa: CASSLDQLAVNYEQYF
clone_size: -; cdr3_length: 15; j_call: TRBJ2-1; v_call: TRBV19; d_call: -; cdr3_nt: TGTGCCAGTAGTATAGATGACGCCTCCTACAATGAGCAGTTCTTC; cdr3_aa: CASSIDDASYNEQFF
clone_size: -; cdr3_length: 14; j_call: TRBJ2-7; v_call: TRBV4-1; d_call: TRBD1; cdr3_nt: TGTGCCAGCAGCGGCCAGTTCAGGGGGAGCGAGCAGTACTTC; cdr3_aa: CASSGQFRGSEQYF
clone_size: -; cdr3_length: 13; j_call: TRBJ1-6; v_call: TRBV5-1; d_call: -; cdr3_nt: TGCGCCAGCAGCTCGGACAACAGATCACCCCTCCACTTT; cdr3_aa: CASSSDNRSPLHF
clone_size: few; cdr3_length: 15; j_call: TRBJ1-4; v_call: TRBV28; d_call: -; cdr3_nt: TGTGCCAGCAGTTTCTGGGGGGCGCGAGGTGAAAAACTGTTTTTT; cdr3_aa: CASSFWGARGEKLFF
clone_size: -; cdr3_length: 16; j_call: TRBJ2-7; v_call: TRBV15; d_call: TRBD1; cdr3_nt: TGTGCCACCAGCAGAGATCTGGGACAGGGGGTCTACGAGCAGTACTTC; cdr3_aa: CATSRDLGQGVYEQYF
clone_size: -; cdr3_length: 12; j_call: TRBJ2-7; v_call: TRBV6-2/TRBV6-3; d_call: TRBD2; cdr3_nt: TGTGCCAGCCAGGGACTATCCTACGAGCAGTACTTC; cdr3_aa: CASQGLSYEQYF